This T cell receptor (beta chain) comes out of a study of blood T cell repertoires in COVID-19. Study at large: The United States, Italy and Spain provided the acute and convalescent COVID-19 samples.

Trimming removed 2 bases from V and 4 bases from J, with 15 bases in between. The germline CDR1 and CDR2 sequences are LGHDT and YNNKEL (reference sequence). This CDR3 has 16 amino acids. As originally analysed: Scientists estimated how many nucleated cells there were by amplifying reference gene primers. Assay used: immunoSEQ multiplex PCR; TCRdb lists only in-frame clones, some missing. The V and J calls and clone size were taken over from that table, and D and trimming were inferred from the DNA. The profile shows approximately 300,000 clones, 86% of them singletons. V usage is TRBV3-1 (or the pseudogene TRBV3-2) and J usage is TRBJ2-1; D gene unclear. The sample comprised peripheral blood. The sequence came from a woman in her fifties or sixties with acute or convalescent COVID-19. The CDR3, as DNA: TGTGCCAGCAGCCAACTCAGGCCTCTACTTTACAATGAGCAGTTCTTC. It yields the protein CASSQLRPLLYNEQFF.